Below, 29 T cell receptor beta chains from the same sample are listed, as sequenced in a study of blood T cell repertoires in COVID-19. Clones were sequenced by immunoSEQ multiplex PCR, and TCRdb holds only the in-frame ones, with some missing. The table has over 200,000 clones, 70% to 90% seen once. Sequencing was performed on peripheral blood. The receptors were sampled from a human donor in a cohort sampled during active COVID-19.

Here the CDR3 DNA reads TGTGCCAGCAGTTTGGGACTAGCGGGAGGGAAAGAGACCCAGTACTTC. Translated, it gives CASSLGLAGGKETQYF. The genes are TRBV28 and TRBJ2-5, with 16 bases fitting TRBD2. V lost 3 bases to trimming and J lost 3 bases; unmatched junction nucleotides: 1. The CDR3 sequence is 16 residues long. CDR1 is MDHEN and CDR2 is SYDVKM in the germline V gene. The variable domain in full, with the rest retrieved from reference TRBV28 and TRBJ2-5, is DVKVTQSSRYLVKRTGEKVFLECVQDMDHENMFWYRQDPGLGLRLIYFSYDVKMKEKGDIPEGYSVSREKKERFSLILESASTNQTSMYLCASSLGLAGGKETQYFGPGTRLLVL.

V and J are TRBV6-6 and TRBJ2-6; perhaps TRBD1 as D (5 bases). This CDR3 comprises 16 residues. CDR1 is MNHNY and CDR2 is SVGAGI in the germline V gene (reference sequence). Trimming left V 6 bases short and J 0 bases short, with 12 bases between. CDR3 coding DNA: TGTGCCAGCAGCCTCCAGGGCCCCTCTGGGGCCAACGTCCTGACTTTC. This sequence encodes CASSLQGPSGANVLTF.

This sequence joins TRBV7-2 and TRBJ2-3, with D possibly TRBD2 on 6 matching bases. Trimming removed 5 bases at V and 6 bases at J, with 21 bases between. Germline lookup yields CDR1 SGHTA and CDR2 FQGNSA. This CDR3 is 16 amino acids long. The CDR3 sequence: CASSGGTLGVRDTQYF. CDR3 nucleotides: TGTGCCAGCAGCGGGGGGACCCTGGGAGTTCGGGATACGCAGTATTTT.

V gene TRBV7-2 combines with J gene TRBJ2-7, with 8 positions matching TRBD1. J was trimmed by 6 bases and V by 5 bases; bases with no gene match: 12. The CDR3 is 15 residues long. The germline gives CDR1 SGHTA, CDR2 FQGNSA. The CDR3 reads CASSPRAQGAGEQYF. In nucleotides, the CDR3 is TGTGCCAGCAGCCCACGGGCCCAGGGGGCCGGCGAGCAGTACTTC.

The chain recombines TRBV5-8 with TRBJ2-5; TRBD1 matches 9 bases. Trimming cost V 4 bases and J 5 bases; bases outside gene matches: 9. In germline, CDR1 is SGHTS, CDR2 YDEGEE. The CDR3 covers 15 residues. The CDR3 coding sequence is TGTGCCAGCAGCAACTACAGGGGGCGCGTGGAGACCCAGTACTTC. Amino acids: CASSNYRGRVETQYF.

This chain uses TRBV10-2 with TRBJ1-1; D perhaps matches TRBD1 (5 bases). The germline V gene has CDR1 WSHSY and CDR2 SAAADI. The CDR3 runs 13 residues. Between the trimmed V and J ends, which lost 8 bases and 1 base, there was a span of 11 bases. The CDR3 bases are TGCGCCAGCGGAGTTAGGGGGAACACTGAAGCTTTCTTT. Amino acids: CASGVRGNTEAFF.

The rearrangement links TRBV9 to TRBJ1-1; the match to TRBD1 covers 7 bases. This CDR3 spans 14 amino acids. J gave up 5 bases and V 4 bases, and 8 bases lay outside the gene matches. From germline, CDR1 is SGDLS and CDR2 YYNGEE. The DNA of the CDR3 is TGTGCCAGCAGCCCTGGACAGGTGGGTACTGAAGCTTTCTTT. Encoded protein: CASSPGQVGTEAFF. The variable domain in full, completed from reference TRBV9 and TRBJ1-1, reads DSGVTQTPKHLITATGQRVTLRCSPRSGDLSVYWYQQSLDQGLQFLIQYYNGEERAKGNILERFSAQQFPDLHSELNLSSLELGDSALYFCASSPGQVGTEAFFGQGTRLTVV.

This clone was found once. The rearrangement joins TRBV28 to TRBJ1-1; the D gene is possibly TRBD1 (6 bases). Trimming took off 2 bases at V and 11 bases at J, with 24 bases between the two ends. This CDR3 has 16 amino acids. Per the germline V gene, CDR1 is MDHEN and CDR2 is SYDVKM. The CDR3 reads CASSLINAVIGDNAFF. CDR3 DNA sequence: TGTGCCAGCAGTTTAATCAACGCGGTTATCGGGGACAACGCTTTCTTT. Based on the CDR3 plus reference TRBV28 and TRBJ1-1, the full variable domain is DVKVTQSSRYLVKRTGEKVFLECVQDMDHENMFWYRQDPGLGLRLIYFSYDVKMKEKGDIPEGYSVSREKKERFSLILESASTNQTSMYLCASSLINAVIGDNAFFGQGTRLTVV.

The rearrangement links TRBV5-4 to TRBJ2-7; 10 nucleotides line up with TRBD2. The CDR3 runs to 13 residues. The V segment lost 3 bases and the J segment 4 bases; nucleotides outside the gene matches: 1. Germline-derived CDR1 and CDR2 are SGHNT and YYREEE (reference sequence). CDR3 residues: CASSSLAGYEQYF. CDR3 sequence (DNA): TGTGCCAGCAGCTCACTAGCGGGGTACGAGCAGTACTTC.

The rearrangement links TRBV21-1 to TRBJ2-7; the D segment call TRBD1 is taken from the table without a DNA check. TRBV21-1 is deemed a pseudogene. This CDR3 contains 10 residues. The CDR3 loop is CASDRGRTYF. CDR3 nucleotides: TGTGCCAGCGACAGGGGGCGCACGTACTTC.

This clone appeared once. J is TRBJ1-2 and V is TRBV5-8; D gene ambiguous. V lost 4 bases and J 5 bases, leaving 27 bases between the germline ends. The CDR3 consists of 18 residues. Looked up from germline, CDR1 is SGHTS and CDR2 is YDEGEE. The CDR3 DNA reads TGTGCCAGCAGCCGCCTGGGCGGACCGGAGGTTAGGGTTTATGGCTACACCTTC. Its protein is CASSRLGGPEVRVYGYTF.

CDR3 sequence reads: CASNKGQNQPQHF. In DNA form, the CDR3 reads TGTGCCAGCAACAAGGGGCAAAATCAGCCCCAGCATTTT. The chain couples TRBV12-3 or TRBV12-4 to TRBJ1-5; tentatively, D is TRBD1 (5 bases). Trimming pared 7 bases from V and 4 bases from J, leaving 11 bases between. The CDR3 extends over 13 amino acids.

This sequence joins TRBV6-6 and TRBJ1-2; 9 bases match TRBD1. The CDR3 runs 15 residues. Germline V gives CDR1 MNHNY, CDR2 SVGAGI (reference sequence). V shed 0 bases, J shed 5 bases, and the junction held 4 bases outside the gene matches. This CDR3 is CASSYSPGQGYGYTF. The CDR3, as DNA: TGTGCCAGCAGTTACTCCCCAGGACAGGGGTATGGCTACACCTTC.

The DNA of the CDR3 is TGTGCCAGCAGTTACGGACTGCTCTATGGCTACACCTTC. It specifies CASSYGLLYGYTF. The chain joins TRBV6-5 to TRBJ1-2, with D hard to call. CDR1 is MNHEY, CDR2 SVGAGI, per germline. This CDR3 contains 13 residues. V was shortened by 2 bases and J by 4 bases, with 8 bases between the two germline ends.

This CDR3 reads CSVGQGYSYGYTF. The CDR3 bases are TGCAGCGTGGGACAGGGGTACTCTTATGGCTACACCTTC. V usage is TRBV29-1 and J usage is TRBJ1-2; 10 bases align to TRBD1. The germline gives CDR1 SQVTM, CDR2 ANQGSEA. Trimming cost V 6 bases and J 5 bases; bases outside gene matches: 6. This CDR3 is built from 13 residues. Variable domain in full (rest from reference TRBV29-1 and TRBJ1-2): SAVISQKPSRDICQRGTSLTIQCQVDSQVTMMFWYRQQPGQSLTLIATANQGSEATYESGFVIDKFPISRPNLTFSTLTVSNMSPEDSSIYLCSVGQGYSYGYTFGSGTRLTVV.

The chain recombines TRBV7-9 with TRBJ1-5; possible D gene TRBD1, 5 bases. The CDR3 is 16 residues long. Germline values: CDR1 SEHNR, CDR2 FQNEAQ (reference sequence). Deletions cut 5 bases from V and 7 bases from J, with 21 bases between. The CDR3 nucleotides read TGTGCCAGCAGCCCAGAAATCAGTGGACACAAACAGCCCCAGCATTTT. Residues: CASSPEISGHKQPQHF.

The chain joins TRBV7-9 to TRBJ1-2; TRBD1 matches 11 bases. Germline CDR1 is SEHNR and CDR2 is FQNEAQ (reference sequence). The CDR3 runs to 15 residues. Losses at the gene ends were 3 bases for V and 3 bases for J; bases not matched to a gene: 3. CDR3 region: CASSFGTGGDYGYTF. The CDR3 DNA reads as TGTGCCAGCAGCTTCGGGACAGGGGGGGACTATGGCTACACCTTC.

The chain combines TRBV10-3 with TRBJ2-7; 8 bases map to TRBD1. In germline, CDR1 is ENHRY, CDR2 SYGVKD. The CDR3 runs 15 residues. V shed 0 bases and J 3 bases; nucleotides not matched to a gene: 4. The CDR3 loop is CAISESMGQVYEQYF. The DNA for the CDR3 is TGTGCCATCAGTGAGTCGATGGGACAGGTCTACGAGCAGTACTTC.

This clone was observed a single time. This chain uses TRBV7-9 with TRBJ2-7, with D perhaps matching TRBD1 (7 bases). Per the germline V gene, CDR1 is SEHNR and CDR2 is FQNEAQ (reference sequence). V shed 6 bases and J shed 2 bases, with 14 bases lying between them. The CDR3 consists of 14 residues. In DNA, the CDR3 is TGTGCCAGCAGGGGGGGACAGCGGCCCTACGAGCAGTACTTC. This sequence encodes CASRGGQRPYEQYF.

The rearrangement links TRBV5-6 to TRBJ1-2; TRBD1 is a possible D gene (5 bases). Germline lookup yields CDR1 SGHDT and CDR2 YYEEEE. Deletions cut 6 bases from V and 4 bases from J, with 13 bases between. This CDR3 has 13 amino acids. The CDR3 here is CASNAWGVYGYTF. The CDR3 region has the DNA TGTGCCAGCAACGCGTGGGGGGTCTATGGCTACACCTTC.

V and J are TRBV10-3 and TRBJ1-6; TRBD1 is a possible D gene (5 bases). From germline, CDR1 is ENHRY and CDR2 SYGVKD. Trimming cost V 0 bases and J 9 bases, with 15 bases left between them. This CDR3 comprises 16 residues. CDR3 DNA sequence: TGTGCCATCAGTGAGTCGATCGGCAGGGTTCTTTCACCCCTCCACTTT. Its protein product is CAISESIGRVLSPLHF.

The sample holds one count of this clone. The same CDR3 can be traced to other DNA sequences in this sample. The chain joins TRBV5-4 to TRBJ1-1; 10 bases agree with TRBD1. The germline gives CDR1 SGHNT, CDR2 YYREEE (reference sequence). V shed 2 bases, J shed 1 base, and the junction held 2 bases outside the gene matches. CDR3 length: 15 amino acids. The CDR3, as DNA: TGTGCCAGCAGCTTCAGGACAGGGGGGAACACTGAAGCTTTCTTT. This sequence encodes CASSFRTGGNTEAFF.

CDR3 loop: CAIPGTGTEQFF. Written as DNA, the CDR3 is TGTGCCATCCCCGGGACAGGCACTGAGCAGTTCTTC. The rearrangement links TRBV10-3 to TRBJ2-1; 8 bases map to TRBD1. V trimming: 8 bases; J trimming: 9 bases; junction bases outside the gene matches: 6. The CDR3 extends over 12 amino acids. Germline CDR1 is ENHRY and CDR2 is SYGVKD.

This chain connects TRBV6-5 to TRBJ2-7, with a weak D call TRBD2 (5 bases). The CDR3 extends over 14 amino acids. Looked up from germline, CDR1 is MNHEY and CDR2 is SVGAGI. V gave up 0 bases and J gave up 5 bases, with 11 bases separating them. For the CDR3, the DNA is TGTGCCAGCAGTTACTCGAGGGAGAGGGACGAGCAGTACTTC. Its translation: CASSYSRERDEQYF.

The V and J genes are TRBV6-4 and TRBJ2-6, with 11 nucleotides matching TRBD2. Trimming cost V 3 bases and J 0 bases; bases outside gene matches: 1. The germline gives CDR1 MRHNA, CDR2 SNTAGT. The CDR3 contains 17 residues. This CDR3 is CASSETSGTSGANVLTF. The DNA for the CDR3 is TGTGCCAGCAGTGAGACTAGCGGGACCTCTGGGGCCAACGTCCTGACTTTC.

This chain joins TRBV7-2 and TRBJ2-7; 8 bases agree with TRBD1. V shed 1 base, J shed 2 bases, and the junction held 7 bases outside the gene matches. This CDR3 spans 16 amino acids. CDR1 and CDR2 from the germline V gene are SGHTA and FQGNSA. CDR3 in amino acids: CASSLGGTGSPYEQYF. CDR3 DNA: TGTGCCAGCAGCTTAGGGGGGACAGGAAGCCCCTACGAGCAGTACTTC.

The chain is built from TRBV11-1 and TRBJ2-1; 12 bases are shared with TRBD2. V was pared by 3 bases and J by 7 bases, with 4 bases of the junction left unmatched. Germline V CDR1 and CDR2: SGHAT, FQDESV (reference sequence). This CDR3 comprises 15 residues. CDR3 in amino acids: CASSFGTSGFNEQFF. For the CDR3, the DNA is TGTGCCAGCAGCTTCGGGACTAGCGGGTTTAATGAGCAGTTCTTC.

The chain employs TRBV4-3 and TRBJ2-7, with a tentative D call TRBD2 (5 bases). V lost 1 base and J lost 0, with 16 bases in between. This CDR3 comprises 17 residues. CDR1 and CDR2 (germline): LGHNA, YSLEER. The DNA for the CDR3 is TGCGCCAGCAGCCAAGTCGGGATCGCGCGGAGCTCCTACGAGCAGTACTTC. Protein sequence: CASSQVGIARSSYEQYF.

The J gene is TRBJ2-1, the V gene TRBV5-1; TRBD1 matches at 9 bases. Germline CDR1 is SGHRS and CDR2 is YFSETQ. This CDR3 contains 14 residues. Losses at the gene ends were 4 bases for V and 8 bases for J; bases not matched to a gene: 7. CDR3 coding DNA: TGCGCCAGCAGCCTAGGGACAGGGAGCCATGAGCAGTTCTTC. Translating it yields CASSLGTGSHEQFF.